This T cell receptor (beta chain) appears in the sequencing data of a study of blood T cell repertoires in COVID-19. Source study methods: Reference gene primers were amplified, and this amplification served to estimate nucleated cell counts. Profiling relied on immunoSEQ multiplex PCR, and the TCRdb table lists in-frame clones only, not all of them. V and J calls and clone size are those listed in that table; D and trimming were worked out from the DNA. The sample lists roughly 180,000 clones, 79% occurring once. The table lists this clone with a few counts. Germline V gene lookup returns CDR1 SGHTA and CDR2 FQGNSA. V shed 5 bases and J 7 bases; nucleotides not matched to a gene: 10. This CDR3 comprises 15 residues.

The chain couples TRBV7-2 to TRBJ2-1; 8 positions match TRBD1. This clonotype originated in a woman aged 60-70 years with COVID-19, enrolled during active disease. Material for sequencing was peripheral blood. CDR3 amino acids: CASSVGQGPSNEQFF. The CDR3 DNA reads as TGTGCCAGCAGCGTCGGACAGGGACCCTCTAATGAGCAGTTCTTC.